The 10 T cell receptor beta chains below come from one sample, sequenced in a study of blood T cell repertoires in COVID-19. The protocol was immunoSEQ multiplex PCR, while the TCRdb copy is restricted to in-frame clones and leaves out a portion. This table has 250,000 to 300,000 clones, 86% appearing once. Sequencing was done on a sample of peripheral blood. The origin of the receptors is a woman in her 30s with active or convalescent COVID-19.

The chain recombines TRBV7-2 with TRBJ2-5; D is possibly TRBD1 (6 bases). CDR1 is SGHTA, CDR2 FQGNSA, per germline. This CDR3 contains 13 residues. The V end was cut by 5 bases, the J end by 5 bases, with 12 bases between. The CDR3 loop reads CASSVLRGETQYF. CDR3 coding DNA: TGTGCCAGCAGCGTGCTCAGGGGTGAGACCCAGTACTTC.

This chain joins TRBV21-1 and TRBJ2-2; whether TRBD1, the table's D call, matches the DNA was not checked. TRBV21-1 is annotated as a pseudogene. The CDR3 loop spans 18 amino acids. The CDR3 sequence is CASSNVRTLILRTGELFF. The CDR3 DNA is TGTGCCAGCAGCAATGTCAGAACATTAATTCTTCGTACCGGGGAGCTGTTTTTT.

As DNA, the CDR3 is TGTGCCAGCACTGGGAACAGGGTGCCTGCCGGGGAGCAGTTCTTC. It translates to CASTGNRVPAGEQFF. This chain uses TRBV6-5 with TRBJ2-1, with D perhaps TRBD1 (6 bases). This CDR3 is built from 15 residues. Trimming cost V 7 bases and J 10 bases, with 23 bases left between them. The germline CDR1 and CDR2 sequences are MNHEY and SVGAGI.

This sequence joins TRBV7-8 and TRBJ1-5; 7 nucleotides match TRBD1. With 1 base clipped from V and 7 bases from J, the junction kept 7 bases outside the gene matches. Germline assignment: CDR1 SGHVS and CDR2 FQNEAQ. The CDR3 consists of 15 residues. This CDR3 is CASSLVGQGEQPQHF. The DNA for the CDR3 is TGTGCCAGCAGCTTAGTCGGGCAGGGGGAACAGCCCCAGCATTTT.

This clone was seen a single time. The chain joins TRBV29-1 to TRBJ1-1, with D perhaps matching TRBD1 (6 bases). The ends were cut back, 7 bases at V and 2 bases at J, with 20 bases in the middle. This CDR3 region has 15 residues. Germline V gene lookup returns CDR1 SQVTM and CDR2 ANQGSEA. CDR3 sequence (DNA): TGCAGCGCAACCAAACTGGGGGGGGGCAACACTGAAGCTTTCTTT. Protein product: CSATKLGGGNTEAFF.

The rearrangement uses TRBV3-1 (or the pseudogene TRBV3-2) and TRBJ1-4; no clear D gene. Looked up from germline, CDR1 is LGHDT and CDR2 is YNNKEL (reference sequence). Trimming removed 1 base from V and 1 base from J, with 7 bases in between. The length of the CDR3 is 15 residues. The CDR3 coding sequence is TGTGCCAGCAGCCAAGGCACAAGAACTAATGAAAAACTGTTTTTT. This sequence encodes CASSQGTRTNEKLFF.

V gene TRBV24-1 combines with J gene TRBJ2-5, with D unclear. CDR1 is KGHDR and CDR2 is SFDVKD in the germline V gene. The CDR3 is made up of 13 amino acids. V dropped 5 bases and J dropped 5 bases, with 11 bases sitting between them. The CDR3 DNA is TGTGCCACCAGTGGTGGCAAAACCGAGACCCAGTACTTC. Protein sequence: CATSGGKTETQYF.

The chain is built from TRBV6-2 or TRBV6-3 and TRBJ1-1; no firm D call. From germline, CDR1 is MNHEY and CDR2 SVGEGT. V lost 6 bases, J lost 7 bases, and 9 bases lay in between. CDR3 size: 11 residues. CDR3 coding DNA: TGTGCCAGCAGCAGAGAGCTTGAAGCTTTCTTT. This encodes CASSRELEAFF.

V is TRBV15 and J is TRBJ1-4; 9 bases line up with TRBD1. V shed 6 bases and J 11 bases; nucleotides not matched to a gene: 10. The CDR3 is 14 amino acids. Germline-derived CDR1 and CDR2 are LNHNV and YYDKDF (reference sequence). The CDR3 nucleotides read TGTGCCACCAGTTCCTGGACAGGGGAGGGGAAACTGTTTTTT. Translated: CATSSWTGEGKLFF.

V usage is TRBV9 and J usage is TRBJ1-2; 10 nucleotides align to TRBD1. Trimming took 2 bases from V and 4 from J; bases not matched to a gene: 5. The germline V gene encodes CDR1 SGDLS and CDR2 YYNGEE. This CDR3 comprises 15 residues. The CDR3 nucleotides are TGTGCCAGCAGCGTGACAGGGGGCGAAACCTATGGCTACACCTTC. Its translation: CASSVTGGETYGYTF. Full variable domain (rest looked up from reference TRBV9 and TRBJ1-2): DSGVTQTPKHLITATGQRVTLRCSPRSGDLSVYWYQQSLDQGLQFLIQYYNGEERAKGNILERFSAQQFPDLHSELNLSSLELGDSALYFCASSVTGGETYGYTFGSGTRLTVV.